Detailed here is one T cell receptor (beta chain). What it binds is unknown. The sample originates from a study of cytomegalovirus exposure and HLA in healthy donors. PCR involved 60 Vbeta and 13 Jbeta primers. Clones were sequenced by immunoSEQ multiplex PCR, and TCRdb holds only the in-frame ones, with some missing. The sample contains roughly 120,000 clones, around four fifths of which appear only once. Unmatched junction bases numbered 3, after V lost 4 bases and J lost 4 bases. The CDR3 runs 15 residues. Germline assignment: CDR1 LGHNA and CDR2 YNFKEQ. Study conclusions and caveats: A later analysis reportedly found that, within productive TCRs, an Asian-associated ancestry cluster had fewer N-insertions than the mean observed across the approximately 700 donors. Cytomegalovirus-associated status was assigned to about 170 TCR beta chains. Immune exposure data for these donors was limited to CMV serostatus.

Specimen: PBMCs. V and J are TRBV4-2 and TRBJ2-1; TRBD2 agrees at 11 bases. This clonotype was obtained from a man aged 25-45 years in good health and CMV-seropositive. Written as DNA, the CDR3 is TGTGCCAGCAGCCGATGGACTAGCGGGTACAATGAGCAGTTCTTC. Its protein product is CASSRWTSGYNEQFF.